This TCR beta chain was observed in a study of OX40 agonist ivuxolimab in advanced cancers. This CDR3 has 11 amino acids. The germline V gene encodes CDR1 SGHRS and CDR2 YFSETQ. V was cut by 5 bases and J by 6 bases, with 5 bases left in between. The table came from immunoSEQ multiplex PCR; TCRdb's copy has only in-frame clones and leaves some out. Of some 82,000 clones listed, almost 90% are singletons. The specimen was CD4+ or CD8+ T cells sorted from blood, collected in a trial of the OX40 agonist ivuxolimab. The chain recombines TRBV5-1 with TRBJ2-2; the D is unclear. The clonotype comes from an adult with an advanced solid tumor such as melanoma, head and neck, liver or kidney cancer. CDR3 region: CASRESGELFF. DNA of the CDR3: TGCGCCAGCAGGGAGTCCGGGGAGCTGTTTTTT.